One and the same sample provided the 19 T cell receptor beta chains below, sequenced in a study of T cells after yellow fever vaccination. TCRdb re-called the 5' RACE reads through MiXCR, storing one row per CDR3 protein. The sample yields 110,000 to 150,000 distinct CDR3 sequences, about 6.2% seen once. This specimen consisted of CD4+ T cells sorted from PBMCs, obtained 10 days after the yellow fever booster vaccination. These receptors were obtained from a man aged 25 to 40 who received the YFV17D yellow fever vaccine.

This clonotype was observed at least ten times. The chain employs TRBV5-1 and TRBJ2-7; D is tentatively TRBD1 or TRBD2 (5 bases each). The CDR3 length is 13 residues. The V gene lost 0 bases and the J gene lost 2 bases, with 6 bases spanning the gap. The V gene's germline CDR1 is SGHRS and CDR2 YFSETQ. The CDR3 is CASSLGGTYEQYF. DNA for the CDR3: TGCGCCAGCAGCTTGGGGGGGACCTACGAGCAGTACTTC.

In the case of this clonotype: A much bigger clone sits one base away, suggesting this may be a read error. The gene calls are TRBV7-2 and TRBJ2-5, with 10 nucleotides matching TRBD2. The CDR3 has 17 amino acids. V gave up 4 bases and J gave up 6 bases; unmatched junction bases: 14. CDR1 SGHTA and CDR2 FQGNSA come from the germline V gene. CDR3 sequence (DNA): TGTGCCAGCAGCTACCCTGCTAGCGGGAGTGGGTTGAAGACCCAGTACTTC. Translated, it gives CASSYPASGSGLKTQYF.

This clonotype occurred many times. The chain has TRBV20-1 and TRBJ2-3; 9 bases align to TRBD1. V lost 6 bases to trimming and J lost 3 bases; unmatched junction nucleotides: 7. The length of the CDR3 is 14 residues. Germline V gene lookup returns CDR1 DFQATT and CDR2 SNEGSKA (reference sequence). CDR3 protein: CSAPGQGSTDTQYF. Here the CDR3 DNA reads TGCAGTGCCCCGGGACAGGGAAGTACAGATACGCAGTATTTT.

V and J are TRBV7-9 and TRBJ2-5; D is unresolved. The CDR3 is made up of 12 amino acids. Trimming took 7 bases from V and 0 from J, leaving 6 bases between them. The germline V gene encodes CDR1 SEHNR and CDR2 FQNEAQ (reference sequence). The chain's CDR3 is CASISHQETQYF. The CDR3 DNA reads TGTGCCAGCATCTCCCACCAAGAGACCCAGTACTTC.

There are many counts of this clonotype. CDR3 sequence reads: CSASQGASGANVLTF. In DNA form, the CDR3 reads TGCAGTGCTAGCCAGGGGGCTTCTGGGGCCAACGTCCTGACTTTC. The chain recombines TRBV20-1 with TRBJ2-6; 8 nucleotides match TRBD1. After removal of 3 bases from V and 1 base from J, the junction contained 2 bases not matched to a gene. Germline CDR1 reads DFQATT; CDR2 reads SNEGSKA (reference sequence). The CDR3 sequence is 15 residues long.

This clonotype was found many times. The chain combines TRBV12-3 or TRBV12-4 with TRBJ1-5; no clear D. This CDR3 region has 14 residues. V lost 5 bases and J lost 1, with 9 bases in between. CDR3 sequence reads: CASSAEGSNQPQHF. As DNA, the CDR3 is TGTGCCAGCAGTGCAGAGGGAAGCAATCAGCCCCAGCATTTT.

Remarks on this clonotype: An end of the junction does not agree with germline; a read error may underlie this. V and J are TRBV7-2 and TRBJ2-4; TRBD2 is a possible D gene (6 bases). CDR3 length equals 17 residues. CDR1 is SGHTA, CDR2 FQGNSA, per germline. In nucleotides, the CDR3 is TGTGCCAGCAGCTCCTCGGGGACGGGGGAAGCCGAAAACATTCAGTACTTC. Residues: CASSSSGTGEAENIQYF.

The sample holds many counts of this clonotype. The V gene is TRBV29-1, the J gene TRBJ1-1; possible D gene TRBD1, 6 bases. Germline values: CDR1 SQVTM, CDR2 ANQGSEA. This CDR3 region has 14 residues. Trimming shortened V by 5 bases and J by 3 bases, and 16 bases separated the two germline ends. The CDR3 coding sequence is TGCAGCGTTTTAAAGGGGGGCGGCCACACTGAAGCTTTCTTT. Its protein is CSVLKGGGHTEAFF.

This clonotype has at least ten counts. V usage is TRBV4-3 and J usage is TRBJ2-5, with TRBD2 as a possible D gene (5 bases). V was clipped by 0 bases and J by 5 bases, with 10 bases between them. The CDR3 has 14 residues. The germline CDR1 and CDR2 sequences are LGHNA and YSLEER. CDR3 nucleotides: TGCGCCAGCAGCCAAGAACCCGCGGGTGAGACCCAGTACTTC. Protein product: CASSQEPAGETQYF.

This clonotype was counted at least ten times. The V call is TRBV9, the J call TRBJ1-4; no reliable D call. Trimming took 1 base from V and 8 from J, leaving 12 bases between them. The germline V gene encodes CDR1 SGDLS and CDR2 YYNGEE. The CDR3 has 14 residues. The CDR3: CASSVQALGEKLFF. In DNA, the CDR3 is TGTGCCAGCAGCGTACAGGCCCTGGGGGAAAAACTGTTTTTT.

This clonotype was seen repeatedly, ten times or more. The V gene is TRBV5-6, the J gene TRBJ2-7, with 13 bases aligning to TRBD2. V was clipped by 2 bases and J by 4 bases; unmatched bases: 9. This CDR3 is built from 17 residues. CDR1 and CDR2 (germline): SGHDT, YYEEEE. DNA of the CDR3: TGTGCCAGCAGCTTAAAAGGCAGGACTAGCGGGAGTTACGAGCAGTACTTC. This sequence encodes CASSLKGRTSGSYEQYF.

The sample holds many counts of this clonotype. This chain connects TRBV28 to TRBJ2-7; TRBD1 aligns across 8 bases. The CDR3 is made up of 14 amino acids. With 3 bases clipped from V and 6 bases from J, the junction kept 7 bases outside the gene matches. CDR1 is MDHEN and CDR2 is SYDVKM in the germline V gene. CDR3 nucleotides: TGTGCCAGCAGTTTCCAGGGGGCGAGGAGCGAGCAGTACTTC. This codes for CASSFQGARSEQYF.

This clonotype was recorded at least ten times. J is TRBJ2-3 and V is TRBV12-3 or TRBV12-4, with TRBD2 identical over 7 bases. Unmatched junction bases numbered 5, after V lost 3 bases and J lost 5 bases. The CDR3 spans 14 residues. The CDR3 sequence is CASSFPAGRDTQYF. The CDR3, as DNA: TGTGCCAGCAGTTTTCCAGCGGGACGAGATACGCAGTATTTT.

This clonotype was detected ten times or more. The CDR3 loop reads CATSRGWKTSRSSREQFF. The CDR3 region has the DNA TGTGCCACCAGCAGAGGGTGGAAAACTAGCCGGTCTTCTCGGGAGCAGTTCTTC. This chain links TRBV15 with TRBJ2-1, with D possibly being TRBD2 (6 bases). V was clipped by 1 base and J by 10 bases, with 26 bases between them. Looked up from germline, CDR1 is LNHNV and CDR2 is YYDKDF (reference sequence). The CDR3 spans 18 residues.

This clonotype was seen ten or more times. This chain connects TRBV5-1 to TRBJ2-7; perhaps TRBD1 as D (6 bases). The CDR3 is 16 amino acids. Germline values: CDR1 SGHRS, CDR2 YFSETQ. V dropped 4 bases and J dropped 2 bases, with 19 bases sitting between them. CDR3 sequence (DNA): TGCGCCAGCAGCCTTAACCCCGTTGGGGGCCCCTACGAGCAGTACTTC. It yields the protein CASSLNPVGGPYEQYF.

This clonotype was recorded many times. This rearrangement joins TRBV9 to TRBJ2-5, with D perhaps TRBD2 (5 bases). The CDR3 has 15 amino acids. V lost 4 bases and J lost 4, with 17 bases in between. From germline, CDR1 is SGDLS and CDR2 YYNGEE. The CDR3: CASSPRKSAGETQYF. The CDR3 DNA sequence: TGTGCCAGCAGCCCCCGGAAGTCGGCGGGAGAGACCCAGTACTTC.

The chain joins TRBV5-4 to TRBJ2-5; D is uncertain. The ends were cut back, 4 bases at V and 5 bases at J, with 12 bases in the middle. Germline CDR1 reads SGHNT; CDR2 reads YYREEE (reference sequence). The CDR3 totals 13 residues. The CDR3 loop is CASSLIGRETQYF. CDR3 nucleotide sequence: TGTGCCAGCAGCCTGATAGGACGGGAGACCCAGTACTTC.

Ten or more counts support this clonotype. This chain uses TRBV7-3 with TRBJ2-3; D uncertain. The germline V gene encodes CDR1 SGHTA and CDR2 FQGTGA. CDR3 length: 13 amino acids. The V gene lost 4 bases and the J gene lost 3 bases, with 8 bases spanning the gap. This CDR3 reads CASSSGRTDTQYF. The CDR3 DNA reads as TGTGCCAGCAGCTCAGGACGAACAGATACGCAGTATTTT.

This clonotype was recorded at least ten times. This chain connects TRBV7-2 to TRBJ2-7; the match to TRBD2 covers 7 bases. Trimming at V came to 4 bases and at J to 2 bases, leaving 8 bases not matched to a gene. Germline-derived CDR1 and CDR2 are SGHTA and FQGNSA. CDR3 length equals 15 residues. The CDR3 sequence is CASSSFGGRAYEQYF. The CDR3 DNA reads TGTGCCAGCAGCTCCTTTGGGGGGAGGGCCTACGAGCAGTACTTC.